This TCR beta chain was identified in a study of shared clonotypes between healthy human individuals. TCRdb's copy holds only in-frame clones and misses some; the assay was immunoSEQ multiplex PCR. The data show hundreds of thousands of clones, with around 81% seen just once and 9.5% to 15% held by the top ten. This CDR3 region has 16 residues. V shed 0 bases, J shed 5 bases, and the junction held 9 bases outside the gene matches. CDR1 and CDR2 from the germline V gene are MDHEN and SYDVKM. Regarding the study as a whole: Represented diversity, genetic and exposure-history alike, was limited by few donors.

In regard to this clone: Its target is unknown.

The specimen sequenced was PBMCs. This TCR was sampled from a woman in her thirties or forties in good health. Some clones in this sample may be carry-over from other donors' samples. The chain carries TRBV28 and TRBJ1-2; 7 nucleotides agree with TRBD1. The CDR3 is CASSLWTTGQSYGYTF. The CDR3, as DNA: TGTGCCAGCAGTTTATGGACCACGGGACAGTCTTATGGCTACACCTTC.